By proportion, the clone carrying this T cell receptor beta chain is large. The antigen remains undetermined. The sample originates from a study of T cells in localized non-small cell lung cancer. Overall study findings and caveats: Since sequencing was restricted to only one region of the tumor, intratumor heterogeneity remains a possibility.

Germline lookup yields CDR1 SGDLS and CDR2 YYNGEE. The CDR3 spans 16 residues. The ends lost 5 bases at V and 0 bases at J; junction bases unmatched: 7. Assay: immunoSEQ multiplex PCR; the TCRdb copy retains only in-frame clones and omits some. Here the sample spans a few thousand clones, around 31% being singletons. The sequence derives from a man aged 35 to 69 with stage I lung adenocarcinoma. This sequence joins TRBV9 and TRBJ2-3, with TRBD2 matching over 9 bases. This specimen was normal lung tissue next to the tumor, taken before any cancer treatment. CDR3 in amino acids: CASSEPSGASTDTQYF. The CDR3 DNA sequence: TGTGCCAGCAGTGAGCCTAGCGGGGCGAGCACAGATACGCAGTATTTT.